This T cell receptor (beta chain) was identified in a study of shared clonotypes between healthy human individuals. V lost 6 bases to trimming and J lost 4 bases, with 12 bases between them. Germline V lookup: CDR1 MNHEY, CDR2 SMNVEV (reference sequence). The CDR3 is 13 residues long. It was into CD45RA+ naive and CD45RA-negative memory subsets that the CD4+ cells were split. A few counts support this clone. Sequenced by immunoSEQ multiplex PCR; TCRdb stores in-frame clones only, minus some. The sample has approximately 980,000 clones, over 60% seen once. The chain recombines TRBV27 with TRBJ1-2, with D possibly TRBD1 on 6 matching bases. The sequence derives from a man younger than 30 in good health. The sequenced material came from memory CD4+ T cells sorted from blood. Described subset: CD45RA-negative fraction. CDR3 coding DNA: TGTGCCAGCAGCAACAGGGAGGGCTATGGCTACACCTTC. Its protein is CASSNREGYGYTF.